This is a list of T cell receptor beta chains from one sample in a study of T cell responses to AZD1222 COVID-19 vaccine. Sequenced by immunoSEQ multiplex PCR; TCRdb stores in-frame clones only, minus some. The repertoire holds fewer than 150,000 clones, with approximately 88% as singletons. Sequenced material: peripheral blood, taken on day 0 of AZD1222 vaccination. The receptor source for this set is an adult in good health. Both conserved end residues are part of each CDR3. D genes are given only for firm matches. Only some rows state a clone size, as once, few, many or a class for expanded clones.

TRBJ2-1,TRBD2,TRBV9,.,TGTGCCAGCAGCGTAGGAACTAGCGGGGGCGCTTCCAATGAGCAGTTCTTC,CASSVGTSGGASNEQFF
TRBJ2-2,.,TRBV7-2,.,TGTGCCAGCAGCGTGGGACCACCTGACACCGGGGAGCTGTTTTTT,CASSVGPPDTGELFF
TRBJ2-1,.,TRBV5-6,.,TGTGCCAGCGTGAGAGGGTCAGACAATGAGCAGTTCTTC,CASVRGSDNEQFF
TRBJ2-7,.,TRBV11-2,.,TGTGCCAGCAGCCACCCCTCCACTTACGAGCAGTACTTC,CASSHPSTYEQYF
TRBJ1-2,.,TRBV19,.,TGTGCCAGTAGTCCAGGGACCGCCGTTCCCTATGGCTACACCTTC,CASSPGTAVPYGYTF
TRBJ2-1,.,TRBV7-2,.,TGTGCCAGCAGGGGGGACCCCCTGGGTAATGAGCAGTTCTTC,CASRGDPLGNEQFF
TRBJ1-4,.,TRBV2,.,TGTGCCAGCAGTGTAAGGCAGATTAATGAAAAACTGTTTTTT,CASSVRQINEKLFF
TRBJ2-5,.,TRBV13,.,TGTGCCAGCAGCTTAGGTGCCAGGGCTCAAGAGACCCAGTACTTC,CASSLGARAQETQYF
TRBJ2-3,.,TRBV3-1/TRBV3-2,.,TGTGCCAGCAGCCAAGAAGTCTACGAAGGGGATACGCAGTATTTT,CASSQEVYEGDTQYF
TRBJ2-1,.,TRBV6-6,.,TGTGCCAGCAGTTACTCGAATGGGAATGAGCAGTTCTTC,CASSYSNGNEQFF
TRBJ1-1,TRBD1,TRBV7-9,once,TGTGCCAGCAGCCCCAACAGGGGGCAGGGCACTGAAGCTTTCTTT,CASSPNRGQGTEAFF
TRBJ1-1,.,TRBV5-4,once,TGTGCCAGCAGCTTGTCGTCTAGGGGCCAGAACACTGAAGCTTTCTTT,CASSLSSRGQNTEAFF
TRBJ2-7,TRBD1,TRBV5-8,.,TGTGCCAGCAACCCGGGACAGGGGGCGGGTTACGAGCAGTACTTC,CASNPGQGAGYEQYF
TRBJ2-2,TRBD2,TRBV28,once,TGTGCCAGCAGCTCTCTAGCGGGGGGGGCCCGGGAGCTGTTTTTT,CASSSLAGGARELFF
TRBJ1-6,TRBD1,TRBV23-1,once,TGCGCCAGCAGTCTACGACAGGGACGGGAGAATTCACCCCTCCACTTT,CASSLRQGRENSPLHF
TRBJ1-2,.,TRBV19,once,TGTGCCAGTAGTAGGGGGGCAGGTGCTGGGAACTATGGCTACACCTTC,CASSRGAGAGNYGYTF
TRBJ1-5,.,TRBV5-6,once,TGTGCCAGCAGCTCATGGGCAGGCCTCAATCAGCCCCAGCATTTT,CASSSWAGLNQPQHF
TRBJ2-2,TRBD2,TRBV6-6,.,TGTGCCAGCAGTTCTGCTAGCGGGGGCGGGACCGGGGAGCTGTTTTTT,CASSSASGGGTGELFF
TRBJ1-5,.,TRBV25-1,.,TGTGCCAGCAGTGAATTAGGTAGCAATCAGCCCCAGCATTTT,CASSELGSNQPQHF
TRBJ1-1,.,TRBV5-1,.,TGCGCCAGCAGCCCCCTCGTCGATGCAGGGAATGGTGAAGCTTTCTTT,CASSPLVDAGNGEAFF
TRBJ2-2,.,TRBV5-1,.,TGCGCCAGTTCCTATGGACAGCTGAACACCGGGGAGCTGTTTTTT,CASSYGQLNTGELFF